The rows below give T cell receptor beta chains drawn from one sample of a study of cytomegalovirus exposure and HLA in healthy donors. Data came from immunoSEQ multiplex PCR; TCRdb stores just in-frame clones and leaves some out. The sample includes around 130,000 clones, 70% to 85% of them seen just once. Specimen: PBMCs. The source of these receptors is a middle-aged man in good health and CMV-seronegative. CDR3s include the opening cysteine and the closing phenylalanine or tryptophan. Fields, in order: V gene, J gene, clone size, D gene, CDR3 protein, CDR3 DNA. A D gene is named only where the DNA matches it firmly. Clone size appears in some rows only: once, few, many, or a class for an expanded clone.

TRBV29-1	TRBJ1-1	NA	NA	CSARRGAWNTEAFF	TGCAGCGCCCGGAGGGGAGCATGGAACACTGAAGCTTTCTTT
TRBV5-1	TRBJ1-4	NA	TRBD1	CASSPTTGIGEKLFF	TGCGCCAGCAGCCCCACGACAGGGATCGGTGAAAAACTGTTTTTT
TRBV5-1	TRBJ1-2	NA	NA	CASSTGIFGYTF	TGCGCCAGCAGTACCGGTATCTTTGGCTACACCTTC
TRBV6-1	TRBJ1-4	NA	NA	CASSLGAGRDEKLFF	TGTGCCAGCAGCTTAGGGGCAGGCCGGGATGAAAAACTGTTTTTT
TRBV2	TRBJ2-5	NA	NA	CASSENSQETQYF	TGTGCCAGCAGTGAGAACTCCCAAGAGACCCAGTACTTC
TRBV5-1	TRBJ1-3	NA	NA	CASSLEAASGGNTIYF	TGCGCCAGCAGCTTGGAGGCCGCATCGGGGGGAAACACCATATATTTT
TRBV6-1	TRBJ1-1	NA	NA	CASRRMENTEAFF	TGTGCCAGCCGCAGGATGGAGAACACTGAAGCTTTCTTT
TRBV18	TRBJ2-3	NA	NA	CASSEASTDTQYF	TGTGCCAGCTCAGAGGCTAGCACAGATACGCAGTATTTT
TRBV4-3	TRBJ1-6	NA	NA	CASSQGPYVDSPLHF	TGCGCCAGCAGCCAAGGGCCTTACGTGGATTCACCCCTCCACTTT
TRBV2	TRBJ2-3	NA	NA	CAAGIRSTDTQYF	TGTGCCGCAGGTATTAGAAGCACAGATACGCAGTATTTT
TRBV19	TRBJ2-3	once	NA	CASSRAGDTDTQYF	TGTGCCAGTAGTCGAGCAGGGGACACAGATACGCAGTATTTT
TRBV6-6	TRBJ1-1	NA	TRBD1	CASSYFTGGTEAFF	TGTGCCAGCAGTTACTTCACAGGGGGCACTGAAGCTTTCTTT
TRBV5-6	TRBJ2-5	NA	NA	CASSLGSTLTQYF	TGTGCCAGCAGCTTAGGGAGTACCCTGACCCAGTACTTC
TRBV7-8	TRBJ2-1	NA	TRBD1	CASSDRDRGEQFF	TGTGCCAGCAGCGACCGGGACAGGGGTGAGCAGTTCTTC
TRBV4-3	TRBJ2-3	NA	NA	CASSQRRGGDTQYF	TGCGCCAGCAGCCAAAGGCGGGGCGGAGATACGCAGTATTTT
TRBV30	TRBJ1-1	NA	TRBD1	CARGQGGTEAFF	TGTGCCCGGGGACAGGGGGGCACTGAAGCTTTCTTT
TRBV5-6	TRBJ2-7	NA	TRBD1	CASSLLRDRELFYEQYF	TGTGCCAGCAGCTTGCTCCGGGACAGGGAACTTTTCTACGAGCAGTACTTC
TRBV2	TRBJ1-1	NA	NA	CASSGDTEAFF	TGTGCCAGCAGCGGGGACACTGAAGCTTTCTTT
TRBV28	TRBJ1-5	NA	NA	CASKTSTYQPQHF	TGTGCCAGTAAAACAAGTACGTATCAGCCCCAGCATTTT
TRBV7-9	TRBJ2-6	NA	NA	CASRSAGANVLTF	TGTGCCAGCAGGTCGGCTGGGGCCAACGTCCTGACTTTC
TRBV12-2	TRBJ1-1	NA	NA	CASRLGRGGMNTEAFF	TGTGCAAGTCGCTTAGGGAGGGGGGGAATGAACACTGAAGCTTTCTTT
TRBV4-1	TRBJ1-2	NA	NA	CASSQEYPVFGYTF	TGCGCCAGCAGCCAAGAATACCCAGTCTTCGGCTACACCTTC
TRBV9	TRBJ1-5	NA	TRBD1	CASSVADRGPIYQPQHF	TGTGCCAGCAGCGTAGCTGACAGGGGTCCAATTTATCAGCCCCAGCATTTT
TRBV7-3	TRBJ2-2	once	NA	CASRPPGGELFF	TGTGCCAGCAGGCCCCCGGGCGGGGAGCTGTTTTTT
TRBV12-5	TRBJ2-5	NA	TRBD1	CASGPGQGGETQYF	TGTGCTAGTGGTCCGGGACAGGGGGGTGAGACCCAGTACTTC
TRBV18	TRBJ2-7	NA	NA	CASSHKGAYEQYF	TGTGCCAGCTCACACAAGGGAGCCTACGAGCAGTACTTC